The present T cell receptor beta chain was sequenced within a study of control samples from healthy donors and cancer patients. This clone was seen only once. This CDR3 is built from 16 residues. In germline, CDR1 is SGHKS, CDR2 YYEKEE (reference sequence). Losses at the gene ends were 4 bases for V and 6 bases for J; bases not matched to a gene: 10. Using immunoSEQ multiplex PCR, the repertoire was profiled, and TCRdb retains in-frame clones only, with some absent. This repertoire shows about 170,000 clones, roughly 91% found once; its top ten account for about 1.6%. The sample was blood. The receptor was isolated from a woman in her thirties in good health. The chain recombines TRBV5-5 with TRBJ2-2; 9 nucleotides agree with TRBD1. CDR3 coding DNA: TGTGCCAGCAGCGGCAACAGGGGGCGCGGGGCCGGGGAGCTGTTTTTT. The encoded protein is CASSGNRGRGAGELFF.